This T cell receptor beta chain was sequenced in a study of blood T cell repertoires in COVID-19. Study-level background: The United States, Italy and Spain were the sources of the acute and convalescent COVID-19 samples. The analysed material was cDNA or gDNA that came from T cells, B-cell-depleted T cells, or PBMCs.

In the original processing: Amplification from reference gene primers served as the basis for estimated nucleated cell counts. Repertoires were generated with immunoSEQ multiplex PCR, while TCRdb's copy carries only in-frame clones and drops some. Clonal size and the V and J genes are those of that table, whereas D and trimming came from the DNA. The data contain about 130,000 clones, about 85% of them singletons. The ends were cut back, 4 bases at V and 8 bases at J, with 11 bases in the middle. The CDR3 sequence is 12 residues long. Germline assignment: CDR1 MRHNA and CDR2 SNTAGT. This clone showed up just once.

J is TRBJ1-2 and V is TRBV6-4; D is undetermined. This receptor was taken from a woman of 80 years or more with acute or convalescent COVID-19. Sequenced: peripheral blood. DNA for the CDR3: TGTGCCAGCAGTGTAACTCTACAGGGCTACACCTTC. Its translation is CASSVTLQGYTF.